Presented here are 28 T cell receptor beta chains from one specimen sequenced in a study of T cells in women clearing cervical HPV infection. Libraries were prepared by immunoSEQ multiplex PCR; TCRdb keeps only in-frame clonotypes and omits some of them. Listed are about 34,000 clones; roughly 1.5% falls within the top ten. Sequenced sample: blood buffy coat. Source of these receptors: a woman aged 18-70 years with a cervical HPV16 infection that either progressed to CIN3+ or cleared (not recorded which).

On this clone: Coverage ceases 3 residues before the CDR3 finishes, and the germline J gene fills in the end. The chain employs TRBV6-2 or TRBV6-3 and TRBJ2-7, with D unclear. Trimming took 2 bases from V and 4 from J, leaving 12 bases between them. Per germline, CDR1 MNHEY and CDR2 SVGEGT. CDR3 length equals 14 residues. The CDR3 is CASSYGPNLYEQYF. The CDR3 DNA, read in part, is TGTGCCAGCAGTTACGGGCCTAACCTGTACGAG.

For this clone: The read halts 3 residues ahead of the CDR3 end, with the missing end drawn from the germline J gene. This sequence joins TRBV5-1 and TRBJ2-3; tentatively, D is TRBD1 (5 bases). The germline V gene has CDR1 SGHRS and CDR2 YFSETQ. Trimming shortened V by 5 bases and J by 0 bases, and 13 bases separated the two germline ends. There are 15 residues in the CDR3. The part of the CDR3 DNA that was read is TGCGCCAGCAGGTCCAGGGCCCCTAGCACAGATACG. Residues: CASRSRAPSTDT. The complete CDR3 sequence is CASRSRAPSTDTQYF.

Note on this clone: The missing CDR3 end, 3 residues past where the read stops, is filled in from the germline J gene. The gene calls are TRBV10-3 and TRBJ2-7; TRBD2 is a possible D gene (6 bases). V dropped 3 bases and J dropped 0 bases, with 15 bases sitting between them. This CDR3 contains 16 residues. Per the germline V gene, CDR1 is ENHRY and CDR2 is SYGVKD. The covered CDR3 bases are TGTGCCATCAGTGATCGGGGAGGCCAAAGCTCCTACGAG. This encodes CAISDRGGQSSYE. The CDR3 in its entirety is CAISDRGGQSSYEQYF.

A remark on this clone: The CDR3 goes on 3 residues after the read ends, and that part is filled in from the germline J gene. V usage is TRBV29-1 and J usage is TRBJ2-7; TRBD1 matches at 8 bases. From germline, CDR1 is SQVTM and CDR2 ANQGSEA. CDR3 length: 11 amino acids. Trimming took 4 bases from V and 6 from J; bases not matched to a gene: 2. The part of the CDR3 DNA that was read is TGCAGCGTTGCAGGGGGCGGCGAG. Protein: CSVAGGGE. Given in full, the CDR3 is CSVAGGGEQYF.

As for this clone: The read terminates 3 residues before the CDR3 end, so the remaining end is supplied by the germline J gene. The chain combines TRBV30 with TRBJ2-3; 11 bases are shared with TRBD2. Losses at the gene ends were 3 bases for V and 1 base for J; bases not matched to a gene: 3. The germline CDR1 and CDR2 sequences are GTSNPN and SVGIG (reference sequence). The CDR3 length is 15 residues. The DNA read from the CDR3 is TGTGCCTGGAGCCCGGGACTAGCGGGCACAGATACG. Protein product: CAWSPGLAGTDT. The whole CDR3 protein is CAWSPGLAGTDTQYF. The full variable domain, in which reference TRBV30 and TRBJ2-3 provide the parts outside the CDR3, is SQTIHQWPATLVQPVGSPLSLECTVEGTSNPNLYWYRQAAGRGLQLLFYSVGIGQISSEVPQNLSASRPQDRQFILSSKKLLLSDSGFYLCAWSPGLAGTDTQYFGPGTRLTVL.

About this clone itself: The read is 3 residues too short to cover the CDR3 end, so that end is filled in from the germline J gene. The V and J genes are TRBV6-1 and TRBJ2-3; D possibly corresponds to TRBD1 (6 bases). The CDR3 spans 14 residues. Per germline, CDR1 MNHNS and CDR2 SASEGT. The V and J ends lost 3 bases and 6 bases respectively, with 13 bases between them. The CDR3: CASSDMDSRDTQYF. The part of the CDR3 DNA that was read is TGTGCCAGCAGTGACATGGACAGCAGGGATACG.

Remarks on this clone: The DNA ends 3 residues before the CDR3 does, and the rest of the CDR3 is filled in from the germline J gene. The chain links TRBV29-1 to TRBJ2-2; 7 positions agree with TRBD1. CDR3 length equals 12 residues. With V trimmed by 6 bases and J by 6 bases, 4 bases remained unmatched. Germline-derived CDR1 and CDR2 are SQVTM and ANQGSEA. CDR3 sequence reads: CSVNQGAGELFF. The DNA read from the CDR3 is TGCAGCGTCAATCAGGGGGCCGGGGAG.

By frequency, this clone is medium-sized (0.01 to 0.1%). With the read ending 3 residues before the CDR3 end, the germline J gene is used to fill in that end. This sequence joins TRBV18 and TRBJ2-4; 7 bases map to TRBD1. The CDR3 length is 15 residues. Germline CDR1 is KGHSH and CDR2 is LQKENI. V dropped 4 bases and J dropped 5; count of bases not matched to a gene: 8. The DNA read from the CDR3 is TGTGCCAGCTCACTGACAGGGCTGTCTGAAAACATT. It encodes CASSLTGLSENI. The whole CDR3 sequence reads CASSLTGLSENIQYF.

To note about this clone: The read ends 3 residues before the CDR3 terminus; that terminus is restored from the germline J gene. The V gene is TRBV11-1, the J gene TRBJ1-6; TRBD1 aligns across 7 bases. CDR3 length: 14 amino acids. The V and J ends lost 3 bases and 5 bases, in that order; junction bases with no gene match: 1. In germline, CDR1 is SGHAT, CDR2 FQDESV (reference sequence). The CDR3 sequence: CASSFTGDNSPLHF. CDR3 bases read: TGTGCCAGCAGCTTTACAGGGGATAATTCACCC.

Points on this clone: From the germline J gene comes the end of the CDR3, since the read stops 3 residues before it. This chain links TRBV18 with TRBJ1-2; TRBD1 agrees at 7 bases. V was pared by 5 bases and J by 3 bases, with 9 bases of the junction left unmatched. CDR3 length: 15 amino acids. The V gene's germline CDR1 is KGHSH and CDR2 LQKENI. The sequenced part of the CDR3 DNA is TGTGCCAGCTCAGTCGACAGGGACGGGGACTATGGC. Translation gives CASSVDRDGDYG. The CDR3 as a whole reads CASSVDRDGDYGYTF.

On this clone: The CDR3 end is not reached by the read, which stops 3 residues before it; the germline J gene fills it in. V is TRBV7-9 and J is TRBJ2-7, with D possibly TRBD2 on 6 matching bases. Germline V CDR1 and CDR2: SEHNR, FQNEAQ (reference sequence). V shed 3 bases and J shed 6 bases, with 15 bases lying between them. There are 14 residues in the CDR3. Partial CDR3 DNA: TGTGCCAGCAGCTTGGCCGGGGGTAGCGCCGAG. This sequence encodes CASSLAGGSAE. The whole CDR3 sequence reads CASSLAGGSAEQYF.

With respect to this clone: The read comes to an end 3 residues before the CDR3 does, leaving the germline J gene to fill in the end. V is TRBV5-1 and J is TRBJ1-4, with 8 bases lining up with TRBD1. J was trimmed by 7 bases and V by 0 bases; bases with no gene match: 2. From germline, CDR1 is SGHRS and CDR2 YFSETQ. The CDR3 totals 14 residues. The CDR3 is CASSLGTGPEKLFF. The covered CDR3 bases are TGCGCCAGCAGCTTGGGGACAGGGCCTGAAAAA.

As concerns this clone: The read ends 3 residues shy of where the CDR3 ends; the end is completed using the germline J gene. V and J are TRBV7-3 and TRBJ1-1; D may be TRBD1 (5 bases). Germline lookup yields CDR1 SGHTA and CDR2 FQGTGA. The CDR3 runs to 14 residues. Trimming removed 2 bases at V and 5 bases at J, with 12 bases between. This CDR3 reads CASSLQGGETEAFF. The CDR3 DNA, read in part, is TGTGCCAGCAGCTTACAGGGAGGGGAAACTGAA.

The CDR3 spells CASSYSGRAGNEQFF. Partial CDR3 DNA: TGTGCCAGCAGCTATAGCGGGAGGGCCGGGAATGAG. The rearrangement links TRBV6-2 or TRBV6-3 to TRBJ2-1; 11 nucleotides agree with TRBD2. The missing CDR3 end, 3 residues past where the read stops, is filled in from the germline J gene. The CDR3 totals 15 residues. In germline, CDR1 is MNHEY, CDR2 SVGEGT. Germline trimming cut 6 bases from V and 7 bases from J; bases unmatched to any gene: 8.

Of note for this clone: The read terminates 3 residues before the CDR3 end, so the remaining end is supplied by the germline J gene. The chain has TRBV7-9 and TRBJ1-2; the D is unclear. The germline gives CDR1 SEHNR, CDR2 FQNEAQ (reference sequence). V was trimmed by 0 bases and J by 6 bases, leaving 8 bases between them. The CDR3 spans 13 residues. The CDR3 bases that were read are TGTGCCAGCAGCTTAGCGAATCGGGATGGC. Amino acids: CASSLANRDG. The CDR3 in its entirety is CASSLANRDGYTF.

In the case of this clone: Read coverage stops 3 residues before the CDR3 terminus; the germline J gene supplies the remainder. The chain carries TRBV19 and TRBJ1-2; perhaps TRBD1 as D (5 bases). Germline lookup yields CDR1 LNHDA and CDR2 SQIVND (reference sequence). V lost 6 bases, J lost 3 bases, and 11 bases lay in between. This CDR3 comprises 13 residues. CDR3 in amino acids: CASRAGLDYGYTF. The sequenced CDR3 bases are TGTGCCAGTAGAGCAGGGTTGGACTATGGC. The variable domain in full, with the rest retrieved from reference TRBV19 and TRBJ1-2, is DGGITQSPKYLFRKEGQNVTLSCEQNLNHDAMYWYRQDPGQGLRLIYYSQIVNDFQKGDIAEGYSVSREKKESFPLTVTSAQKNPTAFYLCASRAGLDYGYTFGSGTRLTVV.

On this clone itself: The read comes to an end 3 residues before the CDR3 does, leaving the germline J gene to fill in the end. Other DNA sequences in this sample translate to the same CDR3. V and J are TRBV7-2 and TRBJ1-3, with 7 bases that match TRBD1. CDR1 and CDR2 (germline): SGHTA, FQGNSA. V shed 5 bases and J 4 bases; nucleotides not matched to a gene: 5. The CDR3 runs 14 residues. CDR3 region: CASSPTGSGNTIYF. The DNA read from the CDR3 is TGTGCCAGCAGCCCGACAGGGTCCGGAAACACC.

CDR3 DNA, as far as it was read: TGTGCCAGTAGTAGGTTCCACGGGACAGGGGACTACGAG. It encodes CASSRFHGTGDYE. The CDR3, in full, reads CASSRFHGTGDYEQYF. The chain joins TRBV19 to TRBJ2-7, with TRBD1 identical over 10 bases. The read terminates 3 residues ahead of where the CDR3 ends, so the germline J gene completes it. Germline assignment: CDR1 LNHDA and CDR2 SQIVND (reference sequence). The CDR3 loop spans 16 amino acids. V dropped 4 bases and J dropped 3; count of bases not matched to a gene: 9.

About this clone itself: From the germline J gene comes the end of the CDR3, since the read stops 3 residues before it. The chain uses TRBV19 and TRBJ2-7; TRBD1 matches 8 bases. With 6 bases clipped from V and 3 bases from J, the junction kept 10 bases outside the gene matches. The CDR3 is made up of 15 amino acids. Germline V lookup: CDR1 LNHDA, CDR2 SQIVND (reference sequence). CDR3 amino acids: CASSSPGTGIYEQYF. CDR3 DNA (partial): TGTGCCAGTAGCAGTCCCGGGACAGGCATCTACGAG. The whole variable domain, filled in from reference TRBV19 and TRBJ2-7, reads DGGITQSPKYLFRKEGQNVTLSCEQNLNHDAMYWYRQDPGQGLRLIYYSQIVNDFQKGDIAEGYSVSREKKESFPLTVTSAQKNPTAFYLCASSSPGTGIYEQYFGPGTRLTVT.

Comments on this clone: The read comes to an end 3 residues before the CDR3 does, leaving the germline J gene to fill in the end. The chain joins TRBV6-2 or TRBV6-3 to TRBJ2-5; the D gene is possibly TRBD2 (5 bases). V lost 6 bases to trimming and J lost 2 bases, with 19 bases between them. The CDR3 length is 16 residues. In germline, CDR1 is MNHEY, CDR2 SVGEGT. The part of the CDR3 DNA that was read is TGTGCCAGCAGCAACCCCCCCAGCGGCGTTCAAGAGACC. It codes for CASSNPPSGVQET. The CDR3 in full is CASSNPPSGVQETQYF.

Concerning this clone itself: The DNA ends 3 residues before the CDR3 does, and the rest of the CDR3 is filled in from the germline J gene. The rearrangement links TRBV7-8 to TRBJ2-7; D is unresolved. The CDR3 is 14 amino acids. The V end was cut by 4 bases, the J end by 0 bases, with 10 bases between. CDR1 SGHVS and CDR2 FQNEAQ come from the germline V gene. The CDR3 loop is CASSSYTSSYEQYF. CDR3 DNA (partial): TGTGCCAGCAGCTCCTATACGAGCTCCTACGAG.

A word on this clone: Read coverage stops 3 residues before the CDR3 terminus; the germline J gene supplies the remainder. The chain has TRBV5-1 and TRBJ2-7; possible D gene TRBD1, 6 bases. Germline V gene data show CDR1 as SGHRS and CDR2 as YFSETQ. CDR3 size: 14 residues. V gave up 4 bases and J gave up 0 bases, with 11 bases separating them. The CDR3 bases that were read are TGCGCCAGCAGCCCACCCAGGGGCTCCTACGAG. Translation: CASSPPRGSYE. In full, the CDR3 is CASSPPRGSYEQYF.

CDR3 DNA, as far as it was read: TGCAGTGCTAGAGGACTAGCGGGCGACTCCTACGAG. Translation: CSARGLAGDSYE. From start to end, the CDR3 is CSARGLAGDSYEQYF. The chain uses TRBV20-1 and TRBJ2-7; 10 nucleotides align to TRBD2. The read finishes 3 residues shy of the CDR3 end, and the germline J gene is used to complete it. The CDR3 is made up of 15 amino acids. After removal of 1 base from V and 0 bases from J, the junction contained 3 bases not matched to a gene. In germline, CDR1 is DFQATT, CDR2 SNEGSKA (reference sequence).

Regarding this clone: Read sequence stops 3 residues before the CDR3 end, and the germline J gene provides the missing end. The rearrangement links TRBV11-2 to TRBJ2-7; TRBD1 agrees at 9 bases. V gave up 3 bases and J gave up 5 bases; unmatched junction bases: 2. Germline CDR1 and CDR2: SGHAT and FQNNGV. CDR3 length equals 13 residues. The chain's CDR3 is CASSLGQGNEQYF. The covered CDR3 bases are TGTGCCAGCAGCTTGGGACAGGGCAACGAG.

Concerning this clone: The missing CDR3 end, 3 residues past where the read stops, is filled in from the germline J gene. The rearrangement joins TRBV29-1 to TRBJ2-5, with D maybe TRBD1 (5 bases). The V and J ends lost 0 bases and 2 bases respectively, with 10 bases between them. The CDR3 runs 14 residues. Germline V CDR1 and CDR2: SQVTM, ANQGSEA. CDR3 bases read: TGCAGCGTTGAAGACGGGCAGGGTCAAGAGACC. Protein product: CSVEDGQGQET. The full CDR3 is CSVEDGQGQETQYF.

A remark on this clone: Read sequence stops 3 residues before the CDR3 end, and the germline J gene provides the missing end. The V call is TRBV19, the J call TRBJ1-5; D is possibly TRBD1 (5 bases). Germline V gene data show CDR1 as LNHDA and CDR2 as SQIVND (reference sequence). The CDR3 is 14 amino acids. V dropped 5 bases and J dropped 1 base, with 9 bases sitting between them. Here the CDR3 reads CASSVQESNQPQHF. CDR3 bases read: TGTGCCAGTAGTGTACAGGAAAGCAATCAGCCC.

Details on this clone: The read ends 3 residues before the CDR3 terminus; that terminus is restored from the germline J gene. The chain has TRBV7-6 and TRBJ2-7; 9 nucleotides line up with TRBD1. The CDR3 sequence is 16 residues long. Germline V gene lookup returns CDR1 SGHVS and CDR2 FNYEAQ. V was pared by 5 bases and J by 2 bases, with 10 bases of the junction left unmatched. The chain's CDR3 is CASSPRIDRGAYEQYF. The CDR3 DNA, read in part, is TGTGCCAGCAGCCCCCGGATCGACAGGGGGGCCTACGAG.

A note on this clone: The read ends 3 residues before the CDR3 terminus; that terminus is restored from the germline J gene. The rearrangement joins TRBV11-3 to TRBJ1-4; 8 bases line up with TRBD1. The CDR3 loop spans 13 amino acids. The germline CDR1 and CDR2 sequences are SGHNT and YENEEA. The CDR3 protein is CASSLDGQGKLFF. The CDR3 bases that were read are TGTGCCAGCAGCTTAGATGGACAGGGTAAA.